The rows below give T cell receptor beta chains drawn from one sample of a study of cytomegalovirus exposure and HLA in healthy donors. The table came from immunoSEQ multiplex PCR; TCRdb's copy has only in-frame clones and leaves some out. The sample lists around 170,000 clones; 75% to 85% were seen once. The sequenced sample consisted of PBMCs. The source is a woman aged 18-29 years in good health and CMV-seronegative. The CDR3 runs from the conserved cysteine through the conserved F or W. The D gene is left open where the match is weak.

D	V	J	CDR3
TRBD1	TRBV28	TRBJ1-2	CASSRTGGIYGYTF
NA	TRBV5-5	TRBJ1-4	CASSLEATRDNEKLFF
TRBD1	TRBV27	TRBJ1-6	CASSKIPGQGRSPLHF
TRBD2	TRBV7-3	TRBJ2-4	CASSSSGTAKNIQYF
NA	TRBV4-1	TRBJ1-1	CASSQDTGENTEAFF
NA	TRBV19	TRBJ1-1	CASIGFAGVVEAFF
TRBD1	TRBV19	TRBJ1-1	CASSNLGQGNTEAFF
NA	TRBV7-8	TRBJ2-7	CASRPGTDSYEQYF
NA	TRBV18	TRBJ2-6	CASSPRRGSFSGANVLTF
TRBD2	TRBV7-9	TRBJ2-1	CASSGTSGRTYNEQFF
TRBD1	TRBV6-5	TRBJ2-3	CASSWDRLTDTQYF
NA	TRBV5-1	TRBJ2-3	CASSPRGGGTDTQYF
NA	TRBV2	TRBJ2-2	CASSGLQGTGELFF
NA	TRBV4-2	TRBJ2-5	CASSQFSGSRWTQYF
NA	TRBV19	TRBJ1-2	CASTTSHGGSQIRYTF
NA	TRBV2	TRBJ1-6	CASRHLMVTDSPLHF
TRBD1	TRBV7-9	TRBJ1-1	CSSTTPGTGPSEAFF
TRBD1	TRBV27	TRBJ2-6	CASSSWDRTRSGANVLTF
NA	TRBV7-9	NA	CASSLDFYEQYF
TRBD1	TRBV28	TRBJ2-7	CASSSSGTGFEQYF
TRBD1	TRBV5-1	TRBJ2-7	CASSLETGAYEQYF
NA	TRBV28	TRBJ2-7	CASSDSNSYEQYF
NA	TRBV2	TRBJ2-3	CARGAASTDTQYF
NA	TRBV6-1	TRBJ1-5	CASSAEYRANSNQPQHF
TRBD1	TRBV5-8	TRBJ2-3	CASSKTGGHTQYF
TRBD1	TRBV6-4	TRBJ2-2	CASSDSDRDTGELFF
NA	TRBV11-2	TRBJ2-2	CASSLVQSGELFF
NA	TRBV7-9	TRBJ1-2	CASSLGGGYTF
TRBD1	TRBV5-6	TRBJ1-2	CASSRGQGDGYTF
NA	TRBV7-6	TRBJ2-3	CASSDRTQDTQYF
NA	TRBV2	TRBJ2-2	CAIPGLITGELFF
TRBD1	TRBV5-1	TRBJ2-7	CASSLDGQGNYEQYF
TRBD1	TRBV5-6	TRBJ2-6	CASSTDRGRHYSGANVLTF
TRBD1	TRBV6-6	TRBJ1-2	CASSYSRGRYGYTF
TRBD1	TRBV5-1	TRBJ2-7	CASSLDGTGAYEQYF
TRBD1	TRBV7-2	TRBJ1-2	CASSLGTGDGYTF
NA	TRBV7-8	TRBJ2-5	CASSFKGLSEETQYF
TRBD1	TRBV6-4	TRBJ2-2	CASRLQGSGGELFF
TRBD1	TRBV28	TRBJ2-7	CASSLDRHSAEQYF
NA	TRBV28	TRBJ1-5	CASIEGGNLWAQHF
NA	TRBV6-1	TRBJ2-1	CATKRIRGDEQFF
NA	TRBV5-6	TRBJ2-7	CASSAGTLEQYF
NA	TRBV7-9	TRBJ2-5	CASGVGLYQETQYF
NA	TRBV21-1	TRBJ2-7	CASTPWAGGREQYF
TRBD2	TRBV10-2	TRBJ2-7	CASSPLAGGREQYF
NA	TRBV7-9	TRBJ2-3	CASSSSNLPYSTDTQYF
TRBD1	TRBV7-9	TRBJ1-6	CASSGTDRDNSPLHF
NA	TRBV5-1	TRBJ2-5	CASSSTAVGETQYF
NA	TRBV19	TRBJ1-1	CASAQNRVNTEAFF
NA	TRBV18	TRBJ1-2	CASSPTGIYGYTF
NA	TRBV19	TRBJ2-7	CASSPTGSYEQYF
NA	TRBV27	TRBJ1-5	CASSEVGSLGNQPQHF
NA	TRBV10-3	TRBJ2-7	CAISESGSEQYF